The rows below give T cell receptor beta chains drawn from one sample of a study of cytomegalovirus exposure and HLA in healthy donors. Generated by immunoSEQ multiplex PCR, the TCRdb table keeps only in-frame clones and is missing some. The sample shows under 200,000 clones, roughly 84% of them seen only once. Material for sequencing was PBMCs. These receptors originate from a male donor in good health and CMV-seronegative. Each CDR3 is given with its conserved first and last residue. The D gene is left open where the match is weak. The size field is filled for only some rows; it gives once, few, many or a size class.

D: TRBD1
V: TRBV5-1
size: -
J: TRBJ2-5
CDR3: CASSPGTGETQYF
DNA: TGCGCCAGCAGCCCCGGGACAGGAGAGACCCAGTACTTC

D: TRBD1
V: TRBV5-8
size: -
J: TRBJ2-7
CDR3: CASSGTGFDEQYF
DNA: TGTGCCAGCTCCGGGACAGGGTTCGACGAGCAGTACTTC

D: TRBD1
V: TRBV19
size: -
J: TRBJ1-1
CDR3: CASSASGQGPEAFF
DNA: TGTGCCAGTAGCGCATCGGGACAGGGACCTGAAGCTTTCTTT

D: TRBD1
V: TRBV7-3
size: -
J: TRBJ2-7
CDR3: CASSLTGTGTGAYEQYF
DNA: TGTGCCAGCAGCTTAACTGGGACCGGGACAGGGGCTTACGAGCAGTACTTC

D: -
V: TRBV6-5
size: -
J: TRBJ2-7
CDR3: CASTPSHGSYEQYF
DNA: TGTGCCAGCACCCCCTCCCACGGGTCCTACGAGCAGTACTTC

D: -
V: TRBV5-1
size: -
J: TRBJ1-2
CDR3: CASSWTQGRTNYGYTF
DNA: TGCGCCAGCAGCTGGACCCAGGGGCGGACTAACTATGGCTACACCTTC

D: TRBD2
V: TRBV11-1
size: -
J: TRBJ2-3
CDR3: CASSRGLAGGAGNTQYF
DNA: TGTGCCAGCAGCCGCGGACTAGCGGGAGGGGCGGGGAATACGCAGTATTTT

D: -
V: TRBV29-1
size: -
J: TRBJ2-7
CDR3: CSVGQRKYEQYF
DNA: TGCAGCGTTGGGCAGAGGAAATACGAGCAGTACTTC

D: TRBD2
V: TRBV9
size: -
J: TRBJ2-7
CDR3: CASSVGPPRKRGAITKEQYF
DNA: TGTGCCAGCAGCGTAGGCCCCCCCCGTAAGCGGGGGGCGATAACGAAAGAGCAGTACTTC

D: -
V: TRBV15
size: -
J: TRBJ1-3
CDR3: CATRAFSGNTIYF
DNA: TGTGCCACGAGGGCTTTCTCTGGAAACACCATATATTTT

D: TRBD1
V: TRBV5-4
size: -
J: TRBJ1-2
CDR3: CASSSDRDYGYTF
DNA: TGTGCCAGCAGCTCGGACAGGGACTATGGCTACACCTTC

D: -
V: TRBV19
size: -
J: TRBJ1-2
CDR3: CASSIRDYGYTF
DNA: TGTGCCAGTAGTATCAGGGATTATGGCTACACCTTC

D: TRBD1
V: TRBV5-8
size: -
J: TRBJ1-2
CDR3: CASSRGDFRGPGYGYTF
DNA: TGTGCCAGCAGCCGGGGGGATTTCAGGGGGCCCGGCTATGGCTACACCTTC

D: TRBD1
V: TRBV25-1
size: once
J: TRBJ1-2
CDR3: CATLSGAGGDGYTF
DNA: TGTGCCACCTTGTCGGGGGCAGGGGGTGATGGCTACACCTTC

D: -
V: TRBV27
size: -
J: TRBJ2-1
CDR3: CASSPSDTAYNEQFF
DNA: TGTGCCAGCAGTCCATCAGACACGGCCTACAATGAGCAGTTCTTC

D: TRBD2
V: TRBV7-7
size: -
J: TRBJ2-2
CDR3: CASSLRTSGTGTGELFF
DNA: TGTGCCAGCAGCCTAAGGACTAGCGGGACGGGTACCGGGGAGCTGTTTTTT

D: TRBD1
V: TRBV9
size: -
J: TRBJ2-4
CDR3: CASSAGTGKNIQYF
DNA: TGTGCCAGCAGCGCCGGGACAGGCAAAAACATTCAGTACTTC

D: -
V: TRBV13
size: few
J: TRBJ1-2
CDR3: CASSLGRGQGRVYGYTF
DNA: TGTGCCAGCAGCTTAGGCCGTGGGCAGGGAAGAGTCTATGGCTACACCTTC

D: -
V: TRBV14
size: once
J: TRBJ2-7
CDR3: CASSQTNRWSYEQYF
DNA: TGTGCCAGCAGCCAGACGAACAGGTGGTCCTACGAGCAGTACTTC

D: -
V: TRBV9
size: -
J: TRBJ1-5
CDR3: CASSEGQYSNQPQHF
DNA: TGTGCCAGCAGCGAAGGACAGTATAGCAATCAGCCCCAGCATTTT

D: TRBD2
V: TRBV9
size: once
J: TRBJ2-7
CDR3: CASSVAAGDEQYF
DNA: TGTGCCAGCAGCGTAGCAGCGGGGGACGAGCAGTACTTC

D: -
V: TRBV28
size: -
J: TRBJ2-3
CDR3: CASSLPSPGDRDTQYF
DNA: TGTGCCAGCAGTTTGCCCTCCCCAGGGGATCGAGATACGCAGTATTTT

D: TRBD1
V: TRBV2
size: -
J: TRBJ2-7
CDR3: CASNGQDSYEQYF
DNA: TGTGCCAGCAACGGACAGGATTCCTACGAGCAGTACTTC

D: -
V: TRBV5-6
size: -
J: TRBJ2-3
CDR3: CASLTFQGGGTDTQYF
DNA: TGTGCCAGCCTAACTTTTCAGGGAGGCGGCACAGATACGCAGTATTTT

D: -
V: TRBV19
size: -
J: TRBJ1-5
CDR3: CASTWSSNQPQHF
DNA: TGTGCCAGTACCTGGAGTAGCAATCAGCCCCAGCATTTT

D: TRBD1
V: TRBV4-3
size: -
J: TRBJ2-1
CDR3: CASSQAGTGGGEQFF
DNA: TGCGCCAGCAGCCAAGCCGGGACAGGGGGCGGTGAGCAGTTCTTC

D: -
V: TRBV25-1
size: few
J: TRBJ2-2
CDR3: CASRKGQNTGELFF
DNA: TGTGCCAGCAGAAAGGGACAGAACACCGGGGAGCTGTTTTTT

D: -
V: TRBV6-5
size: -
J: TRBJ2-7
CDR3: CATRIQGNEQYF
DNA: TGTGCCACCAGAATTCAGGGTAACGAGCAGTACTTC

D: TRBD2
V: TRBV7-8
size: -
J: TRBJ2-2
CDR3: CASSERWLAGNTGELFF
DNA: TGTGCCAGCAGCGAAAGGTGGCTAGCGGGGAACACCGGGGAGCTGTTTTTT

D: TRBD2
V: TRBV25-1
size: -
J: TRBJ2-1
CDR3: CASSKGSGGAYNEQFF
DNA: TGTGCCAGCTCGAAAGGGTCGGGGGGGGCCTACAATGAGCAGTTCTTC

D: TRBD1
V: TRBV7-2
size: -
J: TRBJ2-2
CDR3: CASSRAPTGAGELFF
DNA: TGTGCCAGCAGCCGCGCCCCTACAGGGGCCGGGGAGCTGTTTTTT

D: -
V: TRBV5-6
size: few
J: TRBJ2-7
CDR3: CASSTTSYEQYF
DNA: TGTGCCAGCAGCACAACTAGCTACGAGCAGTACTTC

D: TRBD1
V: TRBV7-9
size: -
J: TRBJ1-1
CDR3: CASRQTGGTEAFF
DNA: TGTGCCAGCAGGCAGACAGGGGGCACTGAAGCTTTCTTT

D: TRBD2
V: TRBV10-3
size: once
J: TRBJ2-7
CDR3: CATSAGGISYEQYF
DNA: TGTGCCACCAGCGCGGGAGGTATCTCCTACGAGCAGTACTTC

D: TRBD2
V: TRBV19
size: -
J: TRBJ2-1
CDR3: CASSIDPAGSSYNEQFF
DNA: TGTGCCAGTAGTATAGACCCAGCGGGATCCTCCTACAATGAGCAGTTCTTC

D: TRBD1
V: TRBV19
size: -
J: TRBJ2-1
CDR3: CASSLVKGGHEQFF
DNA: TGTGCCAGTAGTCTCGTGAAAGGGGGCCATGAGCAGTTCTTC

D: -
V: TRBV9
size: -
J: TRBJ1-2
CDR3: CASREGSDGYTF
DNA: TGTGCCTCCCGGGAGGGGTCTGACGGCTACACCTTC

D: -
V: TRBV6-5
size: -
J: TRBJ1-2
CDR3: CASSSGGWSYGYTF
DNA: TGTGCCAGCAGTTCAGGTGGTTGGTCCTATGGCTACACCTTC

D: -
V: TRBV11-1
size: -
J: TRBJ1-3
CDR3: CASRSTPIPTGKTGNTIYF
DNA: TGTGCCAGCAGGTCAACACCAATACCCACAGGGAAGACTGGAAACACCATATATTTT

D: TRBD1
V: TRBV27
size: -
J: TRBJ2-1
CDR3: CASRTGQGTYNEQFF
DNA: TGTGCCAGCAGAACGGGACAGGGAACCTACAATGAGCAGTTCTTC

D: -
V: TRBV28
size: -
J: TRBJ1-1
CDR3: CASRTLGAGNTEAFF
DNA: TGTGCCAGCAGGACTCTTGGGGCTGGGAACACTGAAGCTTTCTTT

D: -
V: TRBV2
size: -
J: TRBJ1-2
CDR3: CASSEGPVYGYTF
DNA: TGTGCCAGCAGTGAGGGCCCCGTATATGGCTACACCTTC